The rows below give T cell receptor beta chains drawn from one sample of a study of shared clonotypes between healthy human individuals. Profiling relied on immunoSEQ multiplex PCR, and the TCRdb table lists in-frame clones only, not all of them. The repertoire holds 2 million to 3 million clones, 93% seen once, with roughly 0.39% in the top ten. The specimen was naive CD4+ T cells from PBMCs. The source is a man in his late teens or twenties in good health. Some clones in this sample may be carry-over from other donors' samples. CDR3s include the opening cysteine and the closing phenylalanine or tryptophan. The D gene is left open where the match is weak. Rows may omit the clone size; those that give it use once, few, many or a size class.

V gene	clone size	D gene	J gene	CDR3 DNA	CDR3 protein
TRBV28	.	.	TRBJ1-2	TGTGCCAGCACCGGTCCGAGAACCTATGGCTACACCTTC	CASTGPRTYGYTF
TRBV19	once	.	TRBJ1-5	TGTGCCAGTAGTATAGATCGGGCGACTTGGCCCCAGCATTTT	CASSIDRATWPQHF
TRBV11-2	few	TRBD2	TRBJ2-1	TGTGCCAGCAGCTTAAGCCCAGCGGGAGTCAATGAGCAGTTCTTC	CASSLSPAGVNEQFF
TRBV28	once	.	TRBJ1-4	TGTGCCAGCAGGCAGAGGATTGAAAAACTGTTTTTT	CASRQRIEKLFF
TRBV5-6	once	.	TRBJ2-3	TGTGCCAGCAGCTTCTGGAAGCGAAGCACAGATACGCAGTATTTT	CASSFWKRSTDTQYF
TRBV28	.	TRBD1	TRBJ2-7	TGTGCCAGCAGTCAAACAGGGGCTATCTACGAGCAGTACTTC	CASSQTGAIYEQYF
TRBV7-3	.	.	TRBJ2-2	TGTGCCAGCAGCTTTAGACAGGCCGGGGAGCTGTTTTTT	CASSFRQAGELFF
TRBV19	.	.	TRBJ1-4	TGTGCCAGTAGTATACGATACGAAGGGGCTGGCGGCCTGTTTTTT	CASSIRYEGAGGLFF
TRBV6-5	.	.	TRBJ1-1	TGTGCCAGCAGTAAGATGGGGGGTCTGGGGGCTGAAGCTTTCTTT	CASSKMGGLGAEAFF
TRBV6-1	.	.	TRBJ2-4	TGTGCCAGCAGTGTGCTCGAGCGACCCAAAAACATTCAGTACTTC	CASSVLERPKNIQYF
TRBV7-2	.	.	TRBJ2-2	TGTGCCAGCAGCTTTTTCCCTACGACCGGGGAGCTGTTTTTT	CASSFFPTTGELFF
TRBV9	once	TRBD2	TRBJ2-1	TGTGCCAGCAGCGTTATCGGGAGGGCTCACAATGAGCAGTTCTTC	CASSVIGRAHNEQFF
TRBV6-1	.	TRBD2	TRBJ2-7	TGTGCCAGCAATCGAACACCGGGACTAGGGTTCGAGCAGTACTTC	CASNRTPGLGFEQYF
TRBV4-3	.	.	TRBJ1-4	TGCGCCAGCAGCCAAGAAGCCGGTTTCAGAAATGAAAAACTGTTTTTT	CASSQEAGFRNEKLFF
TRBV27	.	TRBD2	TRBJ2-1	TGTGCCAGTTGGGGGACTAGCGGTAGCAATGAGCAGTTCTTC	CASWGTSGSNEQFF
TRBV10-1	.	.	TRBJ2-7	TGCGCCAGCAGTGGTGGTGGTGTTGGGTCCTACGAGCAGTACTTC	CASSGGGVGSYEQYF
TRBV6-4	.	TRBD2	TRBJ2-1	TGTGCCAGCAGTGACTCGGAGCCCACACTAGCGGGAGGGGGGTATGAGCAGTTCTTC	CASSDSEPTLAGGGYEQFF
TRBV28	.	TRBD1	TRBJ1-2	TGTGCCAGCAGTTTATTTGCAGGGGGGAGGTCTAACTATGGCTACACCTTC	CASSLFAGGRSNYGYTF
TRBV7-3	.	TRBD1	TRBJ2-2	TGTGCCAGCAGCTTACAGGGGGCCTTGGACACCGGGGAGCTGTTTTTT	CASSLQGALDTGELFF
TRBV6-5	.	TRBD2	TRBJ2-3	TGTGCCAGCAGTCCAGGGAGGGGCACAGATACGCAGTATTTT	CASSPGRGTDTQYF
TRBV6-1	.	.	TRBJ2-4	TGTGCCAGCTTGACACAGGGCGCCCTGTGGAACATTCAGTACTTC	CASLTQGALWNIQYF
TRBV7-2	.	TRBD1	TRBJ2-2	TGTGCCAGCAGCCGATTGGGGGACAGGGATTACACCGGGGAGCTGTTTTTT	CASSRLGDRDYTGELFF
TRBV5-1	once	.	TRBJ2-6	TGCGCCAGCAGAGGTTTCTCTGGGGCCAACGTCCTGACTTTC	CASRGFSGANVLTF
TRBV27	few	.	TRBJ1-1	TGTGCCAGCAGTTTATGGCCGGGGGGCGACACTGAAGCTTTCTTT	CASSLWPGGDTEAFF
TRBV5-4	.	TRBD1	TRBJ2-2	TGTGCCAGCAGCCTCACAGGGGCTCCCACCGGGGAGCTGTTTTTT	CASSLTGAPTGELFF
TRBV7-8	.	.	TRBJ2-1	TGTGCCAGCAGCCGGGGACTGCCAAATGAGCAGTTCTTC	CASSRGLPNEQFF
TRBV19	.	.	TRBJ1-4	TGTGCCAGTAGTATAGGCCGGGGGTTGACTAATGAAAAACTGTTTTTT	CASSIGRGLTNEKLFF
TRBV19	.	.	TRBJ1-4	TGTGCCGCAGCCGGATATTTCCCTGAAAAACTGTTTTTT	CAAAGYFPEKLFF
TRBV28	.	.	TRBJ1-2	TGTGCCAGCAGTTTCGGCAGAGTCTATGGCTACACCTTC	CASSFGRVYGYTF
TRBV27	.	.	TRBJ2-5	TGTGCCAGCAGTTCGCAAGAGACCCAGTACTTC	CASSSQETQYF
TRBV5-1	.	TRBD2	TRBJ2-7	TGCGCCAGCAGCTGGCTGACTAGCGGGTCCTACGAGCAGTACTTC	CASSWLTSGSYEQYF
TRBV11-2	.	TRBD1	TRBJ2-7	TGTGCCAGCAGCGAGCCGGGAAGGGGACAGGGGATCTACGAGCAGTACTTC	CASSEPGRGQGIYEQYF
TRBV6-6	.	.	TRBJ1-1	TGTGCCAGCAGTTACGGGCCGGATCGGAGAACTGAAGCTTTCTTT	CASSYGPDRRTEAFF
TRBV18	once	.	TRBJ2-2	TGTGCCAGCTCACCCCCGGGACGGCCCGGGGAGCTGTTTTTT	CASSPPGRPGELFF
TRBV28	.	TRBD2	TRBJ2-2	TGTGCCAGCACCTCTCTACGGGGGAGCGGGAGTAAGTACACCGGGGAGCTGTTTTTT	CASTSLRGSGSKYTGELFF
TRBV15	once	TRBD2	TRBJ2-3	TGTGCCACTAAGCAGCGGGAGGGACTAGATACGCAGTATTTT	CATKQREGLDTQYF
TRBV28	once	TRBD1	TRBJ1-2	TGTGCCAGCAGAGCAAGGACAGGGGGCTATGGCTACACCTTC	CASRARTGGYGYTF
TRBV2	.	.	TRBJ2-7	TGTGCCAGCAGGAGGGCCATGGGGACCTACGAGCAGTACTTC	CASRRAMGTYEQYF
TRBV6-6	.	.	TRBJ1-3	TGTGCCGTGGAGAAGCCCAGTGGAAACACCATATATTTT	CAVEKPSGNTIYF
TRBV9	.	.	TRBJ1-5	TGTGCCAGCAGCGTAGAGGGAACCTCCAATCAGCCCCAGCATTTT	CASSVEGTSNQPQHF
TRBV7-2	.	.	TRBJ1-1	TGTGCCAGCAGCCTCCAGGGGAACACTGAGGCTTTCTTT	CASSLQGNTEAFF
TRBV4-2	.	.	TRBJ2-5	TGTGCCAGCAGCCGCCGGAAACTAGCACAAGAGACCCAGTACTTC	CASSRRKLAQETQYF
TRBV5-4	.	TRBD2	TRBJ2-3	TGTGCCAGCAGCCCCGGACTAGCGGGAGTAGCAGATACGCAGTATTTT	CASSPGLAGVADTQYF
TRBV7-2	.	TRBD2	TRBJ2-7	TGTGCCAGCAGCTCCTCTTGGCGGGGGGGCGGTCCCGGTGAGCAGTACTTC	CASSSSWRGGGPGEQYF
TRBV5-1	.	.	TRBJ2-3	TGCGCCAGCAGCCATTCCTCAGGGTCCGATACGCAGTATTTT	CASSHSSGSDTQYF
TRBV5-1	.	TRBD1	TRBJ2-1	TGCGCCAGCAGGAGGGACAGCCTCAATGAGCAGTTCTTC	CASRRDSLNEQFF
TRBV5-6	.	.	TRBJ2-2	TGTGCCAGCAGCCGTGAACTTTCCCTACGCGCCGGGGAGCTGTTTTTT	CASSRELSLRAGELFF
TRBV5-1	.	.	TRBJ2-7	TGCGCCAGCAGCCCCGTCGGACACGGGCAGTACTTC	CASSPVGHGQYF
TRBV28	once	.	TRBJ1-5	TGTGCCAGCAGACCCTACAGGGCCGAGGAGCCCCAGCATTTT	CASRPYRAEEPQHF
TRBV29-1	.	TRBD1	TRBJ2-5	TGCAGCGTCGGGGGACAGGGGGACCCCCAGTACTTC	CSVGGQGDPQYF
TRBV6-5	.	.	TRBJ2-1	TGTGCCAGCAGTTACGTAGGGGTCTCCTACAATGAGCAGTTCTTC	CASSYVGVSYNEQFF
TRBV9	.	TRBD2	TRBJ2-3	TGTGCCAGCAGCGTAGCCGGGAGGGCGACAGATACGCAGTATTTT	CASSVAGRATDTQYF
TRBV9	.	.	TRBJ2-1	TGTGCCAGCAGCGTAGGGGCGGGCGCCTTAAATGAGCAGTTCTTC	CASSVGAGALNEQFF
TRBV5-1	.	.	TRBJ1-2	TGCGCCAGCAGCTTGAATCCGGGAACGTCGGGCTACACCTTC	CASSLNPGTSGYTF
TRBV7-2	once	.	TRBJ2-1	TGTGCCAGCAGCCTTACCTGGGGGGGCAGACCTGCCTACAATGAGCAGTTCTTC	CASSLTWGGRPAYNEQFF